One and the same sample provided the 8 T cell receptor beta chains below, sequenced in a study of patients and donors after allogeneic stem cell transplantation. TCRdb independently ran MiXCR on the RT-PCR reads; one entry per CDR3 protein. The table shows around 150,000 distinct CDR3 sequences, with approximately 30% occurring only once. Sequenced: blood, either unsorted or a sorted T cell fraction (not recorded which). The receptors originated from a human donor who was either an allogeneic HSCT recipient or a stem cell or donor lymphocyte infusion donor (not recorded which). It is not recorded whose cells these are; they may come from a transplant donor.

The chain carries TRBV10-3 and TRBJ2-7; D call uncertain. The germline gives CDR1 ENHRY, CDR2 SYGVKD. Trimming stripped 6 bases from V and 0 bases from J, with 9 bases between. The CDR3 is 13 amino acids. Here the CDR3 reads CAIRRGGSYEQYF. Here the CDR3 DNA reads TGTGCCATCAGGAGAGGCGGCTCCTACGAGCAGTACTTC.

Here the CDR3 reads CASSQRTGGYEQYF. CDR3 nucleotide sequence: TGTGCCAGCAGCCAGAGGACAGGGGGCTACGAGCAGTACTTC. This chain connects TRBV4-2 to TRBJ2-7; TRBD1 matches 10 bases. Germline V gene data show CDR1 as LGHNA and CDR2 as YNFKEQ. V shed 3 bases, J shed 3 bases, and the junction held 2 bases outside the gene matches. The CDR3 runs to 14 residues.

J is TRBJ2-3 and V is TRBV6-5; 11 bases agree with TRBD2. In germline, CDR1 is MNHEY, CDR2 SVGAGI. J was trimmed by 6 bases and V by 5 bases; bases with no gene match: 4. This CDR3 spans 14 amino acids. The CDR3: CASSTRTSGDTQYF. Written as DNA, the CDR3 is TGTGCCAGCAGTACCCGGACTAGCGGGGATACGCAGTATTTT.

The chain employs TRBV20-1 and TRBJ2-4, with D unclear. Trimming stripped 3 bases from V and 0 bases from J, with 6 bases between. The CDR3 is 13 amino acids. Germline V gives CDR1 DFQATT, CDR2 SNEGSKA (reference sequence). The CDR3 bases are TGCAGTGCTAGGAGAGCAGCCAAAAACATTCAGTACTTC. It codes for CSARRAAKNIQYF.

This clonotype was seen at least ten times. This chain connects TRBV20-1 to TRBJ2-3; D is unclear. CDR1 is DFQATT and CDR2 is SNEGSKA in the germline V gene (reference sequence). V was clipped by 3 bases and J by 0 bases, with 10 bases between them. The CDR3 runs 14 residues. CDR3 loop: CSASRTASTDTQYF. Written as DNA, the CDR3 is TGCAGTGCTAGCAGGACGGCTAGCACAGATACGCAGTATTTT.

V usage is TRBV12-3 or TRBV12-4 and J usage is TRBJ2-2; TRBD1 aligns across 7 bases. The CDR3 contains 14 residues. The J segment lost 5 bases and the V segment lost 8 bases, leaving 8 bases of the junction unmatched. DNA for the CDR3: TGTGCCAGCGTCTCGGACAGGAAAACCGGGGAGCTGTTTTTT. The encoded protein is CASVSDRKTGELFF.

The CDR3 loop is CASSLAGGDLMGKQYF. The CDR3 nucleotides are TGCGCCAGCAGCTTGGCTGGCGGGGACCTCATGGGGAAGCAGTACTTC. V is TRBV5-1 and J is TRBJ2-7, with D possibly matching TRBD2 (6 bases). CDR1 is SGHRS, CDR2 YFSETQ, per germline. This CDR3 spans 16 amino acids. V shed 0 bases and J shed 8 bases, with 21 bases lying between them.

Only a few counts were recorded for this clonotype. The V call is TRBV5-1, the J call TRBJ2-1; a weak D match, TRBD2 (6 bases). V was cut by 4 bases and J by 6 bases, with 14 bases left in between. Germline V gene sequence: CDR1 SGHRS, CDR2 YFSETQ. The CDR3 extends over 14 amino acids. CDR3 residues: CASSHPTSSNEQFF. CDR3 DNA sequence: TGCGCCAGCAGCCACCCGACTAGTTCCAATGAGCAGTTCTTC.